The 29 T cell receptor beta chains below all came from one sample that was sequenced in a study of blood T cell repertoires in COVID-19. Generated by immunoSEQ multiplex PCR, the TCRdb table keeps only in-frame clones and is missing some. The data hold approximately 310,000 clones, with approximately 88% observed a single time. Sample: PBMCs or T cells enriched from blood (not recorded which). These receptors came from a man aged 55-75 years who had recovered from COVID-19.

Details on this clone: Other DNA sequences within the sample encode an identical CDR3. The rearrangement joins TRBV19 to TRBJ2-7; TRBD1 aligns across 8 bases. CDR3 size: 15 residues. Germline V gene lookup returns CDR1 LNHDA and CDR2 SQIVND (reference sequence). With 3 bases clipped from V and 0 bases from J, the junction kept 4 bases outside the gene matches. The CDR3 loop reads CASSIDRGISYEQYF. The CDR3 coding sequence is TGTGCCAGTAGTATCGACAGGGGCATCTCCTACGAGCAGTACTTC.

The chain is built from TRBV18 and TRBJ2-7; 10 positions agree with TRBD2. The V gene's germline CDR1 is KGHSH and CDR2 LQKENI. V lost 4 bases, J lost 3 bases, and 9 bases stayed unmatched. The length of the CDR3 is 16 residues. CDR3: CASSLMTSGPSYEQYF. CDR3 nucleotides: TGTGCCAGCTCACTAATGACTAGCGGGCCTAGCTACGAGCAGTACTTC.

V usage is TRBV5-1 and J usage is TRBJ2-5; 10 nucleotides align to TRBD2. The CDR3 is 16 residues long. The germline gives CDR1 SGHRS, CDR2 YFSETQ. J gave up 3 bases and V 2 bases, and 7 bases lay outside the gene matches. CDR3 protein: CASSLPGLAREETQYF. As DNA, the CDR3 is TGCGCCAGCAGCTTACCGGGACTAGCGCGGGAAGAGACCCAGTACTTC.

The rearrangement joins TRBV24-1 to TRBJ2-5; 12 bases match TRBD1. This CDR3 has 17 residues. The V gene end was trimmed by 4 bases and the J gene end by 5 bases; junction bases not matched to a gene: 10. Germline V lookup: CDR1 KGHDR, CDR2 SFDVKD. The CDR3 spells CATSEAGTGGGLETQYF. The CDR3 DNA reads as TGTGCCACCAGTGAGGCCGGGACAGGGGGCGGGTTGGAGACCCAGTACTTC.

This chain links TRBV2 with TRBJ1-4; 9 bases fit TRBD1. Germline V gene sequence: CDR1 SNHLY, CDR2 FYNNEI. Trimming cost V 5 bases and J 6 bases; bases outside gene matches: 4. This CDR3 has 14 residues. CDR3 loop: CASSLQGADEKLFF. The DNA of the CDR3 is TGTGCCAGCAGTCTACAGGGGGCGGATGAAAAACTGTTTTTT.

This clone has a handful of counts. The chain uses TRBV7-2 and TRBJ2-1; unclear D gene. V lost 0 bases and J 5 bases, leaving 8 bases between the germline ends. The CDR3 contains 14 residues. CDR1 is SGHTA and CDR2 is FQGNSA in the germline V gene. The CDR3 loop is CASSLALANNEQFF. The CDR3 bases are TGTGCCAGCAGCTTAGCGCTGGCAAACAATGAGCAGTTCTTC. Full variable domain (outside the CDR3, taken from reference TRBV7-2 and TRBJ2-1): GAGVSQSPSNKVTEKGKDVELRCDPISGHTALYWYRQSLGQGLEFLIYFQGNSAPDKSGLPSDRFSAERTGGSVSTLTIQRTQQEDSAVYLCASSLALANNEQFFGPGTRLTVL.

This clone was seen only once. CDR3 amino acids: CASSHYDRDHGYTF. The CDR3 nucleotides are TGTGCCAGCAGCCACTATGACAGGGACCATGGCTACACCTTC. The chain uses TRBV3-1 (or the pseudogene TRBV3-2) and TRBJ1-2; 7 bases align to TRBD1. The CDR3 sequence is 14 residues long. Germline lookup yields CDR1 LGHDT and CDR2 YNNKEL (reference sequence). J gave up 6 bases and V 3 bases, and 7 bases lay outside the gene matches.

Here the CDR3 DNA reads TGTGCCAGCAGCGCCGGGACAGGGCATTACGAGCAGTACTTC. Residues: CASSAGTGHYEQYF. The V call is TRBV9, the J call TRBJ2-7, with 9 bases identical to TRBD1. The V gene's germline CDR1 is SGDLS and CDR2 YYNGEE. The CDR3 contains 14 residues. V trimming: 3 bases; J trimming: 4 bases; junction bases outside the gene matches: 5.

V gene TRBV9 combines with J gene TRBJ1-2, with a weak D call TRBD1 (6 bases). The CDR3 is 17 residues long. CDR1 SGDLS and CDR2 YYNGEE come from the germline V gene. Trimming stripped 4 bases from V and 5 bases from J, with 24 bases between. The CDR3 DNA sequence: TGTGCCAGCAGCCCGGGAGGGACACATGCGTTGTGGTATGGCTACACCTTC. Its protein product is CASSPGGTHALWYGYTF.

As DNA, the CDR3 is TGTGCCAGTAGTGGGGGACTGTCGAACACTGAAGCTTTCTTT. Encoded protein: CASSGGLSNTEAFF. V is TRBV19 and J is TRBJ1-1; a weak D match, TRBD1 (5 bases). This CDR3 has 14 residues. The V end was cut by 5 bases, the J end by 1 base, with 11 bases between. The germline gives CDR1 LNHDA, CDR2 SQIVND (reference sequence).

This chain connects TRBV28 to TRBJ2-7; TRBD1 agrees at 9 bases. J gave up 3 bases and V 6 bases, and 6 bases lay outside the gene matches. The germline gives CDR1 MDHEN, CDR2 SYDVKM. The CDR3 is made up of 14 amino acids. Here the CDR3 DNA reads TGTGCCAGCAGCCCGGGACAGGGAATCTACGAGCAGTACTTC. As protein: CASSPGQGIYEQYF.

The rearrangement links TRBV18 to TRBJ1-3; TRBD1 matches at 8 bases. CDR3 length: 14 residues. Germline assignment: CDR1 KGHSH and CDR2 LQKENI. V shed 4 bases and J 3 bases; nucleotides not matched to a gene: 2. As DNA, the CDR3 is TGTGCCAGCTCACGAACAGGGGGTGGAAACACCATATATTTT. This translates into CASSRTGGGNTIYF.

The chain links TRBV28 to TRBJ1-1; a weak D match, TRBD1 (6 bases). The V and J ends lost 1 base and 1 base respectively, with 10 bases between them. In germline, CDR1 is MDHEN, CDR2 SYDVKM. The CDR3 covers 15 residues. The CDR3 region is CASSLFRGGNTEAFF. The CDR3, as DNA: TGTGCCAGCAGTTTATTTAGAGGGGGGAACACTGAAGCTTTCTTT.

V gene TRBV27 combines with J gene TRBJ2-1; 12 bases fit TRBD2. The CDR3 runs 17 residues. CDR1 is MNHEY and CDR2 is SMNVEV in the germline V gene (reference sequence). With V trimmed by 3 bases and J by 4 bases, 7 bases remained unmatched. DNA for the CDR3: TGTGCCAGCAGTTTCAGGGGACTAGCGGGCCTATACAATGAGCAGTTCTTC. It translates to CASSFRGLAGLYNEQFF.

The J gene is TRBJ2-7, the V gene TRBV29-1; maybe TRBD1 (5 bases). The CDR3 consists of 13 residues. CDR1 SQVTM and CDR2 ANQGSEA come from the germline V gene. Between the trimmed V and J ends, which lost 0 bases and 0 bases, there was a span of 6 bases. This CDR3 reads CSVEEQDSYEQYF. CDR3 coding DNA: TGCAGCGTTGAAGAACAGGACTCCTACGAGCAGTACTTC.

This chain links TRBV6-2 or TRBV6-3 with TRBJ1-6; 9 bases map to TRBD1. CDR1 MNHEY and CDR2 SVGEGT come from the germline V gene. The CDR3 covers 14 residues. After removal of 5 bases from V and 10 bases from J, the junction contained 6 bases not matched to a gene. This CDR3 reads CASSGTGRWSPLHF. The CDR3 DNA sequence: TGTGCCAGCAGTGGGACAGGGCGGTGGTCACCCCTCCACTTT.

The chain has TRBV5-4 and TRBJ2-2; D unresolved. V was cut by 0 bases and J by 7 bases, with 10 bases left in between. There are 14 residues in the CDR3. Looked up from germline, CDR1 is SGHNT and CDR2 is YYREEE (reference sequence). The CDR3 sequence: CASSLVQVSGELFF. As DNA, the CDR3 is TGTGCCAGCAGCTTGGTTCAGGTTAGCGGGGAGCTGTTTTTT.

The rearrangement uses TRBV5-1 and TRBJ2-1, with a tentative D call TRBD2 (6 bases). The CDR3 runs to 16 residues. Looked up from germline, CDR1 is SGHRS and CDR2 is YFSETQ. Trimming took off 5 bases at V and 7 bases at J, with 22 bases between the two ends. In DNA, the CDR3 is TGCGCCAGCAGTCCCAGTACCCGACTAGTGAGGAATGAGCAGTTCTTC. Translated, it gives CASSPSTRLVRNEQFF.

This clone has only one observation. The V and J genes are TRBV18 and TRBJ2-7; tentatively, D is TRBD2 (5 bases). Germline V gives CDR1 KGHSH, CDR2 LQKENI. The CDR3 runs 16 residues. V was cut by 3 bases and J by 4 bases, with 19 bases left in between. The CDR3 loop reads CASSPGMGGLNYEQYF. CDR3 coding DNA: TGTGCCAGCTCACCCGGGATGGGCGGGCTGAATTACGAGCAGTACTTC.

Details on this clone: The sample carries other DNA sequences with the same CDR3. The V and J genes are TRBV9 and TRBJ1-6; 8 bases are a match to TRBD1. V was pared by 0 bases and J by 1 base, with 3 bases of the junction left unmatched. This CDR3 has 17 residues. Germline assignment: CDR1 SGDLS and CDR2 YYNGEE. In DNA form, the CDR3 reads TGTGCCAGCAGCGTAGGACAGGGGAGGTCCTATAATTCACCCCTCCACTTT. This sequence encodes CASSVGQGRSYNSPLHF.

Concerning this clone itself: Other DNA sequences in the same sample also yield this CDR3. The chain employs TRBV6-5 and TRBJ1-4; D remains ambiguous. Germline V CDR1 and CDR2: MNHEY, SVGAGI. This CDR3 spans 14 amino acids. The V and J ends lost 5 bases and 0 bases respectively, with 7 bases between them. In nucleotides, the CDR3 is TGTGCCAGCAGTAGAGGTGCAACTAATGAAAAACTGTTTTTT. Amino acid sequence: CASSRGATNEKLFF.

J is TRBJ1-1 and V is TRBV19, with TRBD1 matching over 9 bases. V was clipped by 9 bases and J by 1 base; unmatched bases: 15. Germline V gene lookup returns CDR1 LNHDA and CDR2 SQIVND (reference sequence). The CDR3 loop spans 17 amino acids. DNA of the CDR3: TGTGCCAGCCTAGCCATTGGATACAGGGGGCCGAACACTGAAGCTTTCTTT. Residues: CASLAIGYRGPNTEAFF.

V usage is TRBV4-2 and J usage is TRBJ1-1, with 7 bases fitting TRBD1. Germline V gives CDR1 LGHNA, CDR2 YNFKEQ. The CDR3 has 17 residues. V gave up 1 base and J gave up 3 bases; unmatched junction bases: 11. In DNA form, the CDR3 reads TGTGCCAGCAGCCAAGTGGAGTCGGGACAGACCCACACTGAAGCTTTCTTT. It encodes CASSQVESGQTHTEAFF.

The chain uses TRBV2 and TRBJ1-3, with a weak D call TRBD1 (5 bases). CDR3 size: 16 residues. The V end lost 2 bases, the J end lost 0 bases, and 11 bases lay between the germline ends. In germline, CDR1 is SNHLY, CDR2 FYNNEI. CDR3 amino acids: CASSELGLGSGNTIYF. CDR3 coding DNA: TGTGCCAGCAGTGAATTGGGGCTGGGCTCTGGAAACACCATATATTTT.

The chain joins TRBV6-5 to TRBJ1-1; a weak D match, TRBD1 (5 bases). From germline, CDR1 is MNHEY and CDR2 SVGAGI. The CDR3 spans 14 residues. V lost 7 bases and J lost 5, with 17 bases in between. The CDR3 DNA follows: TGTGCCAGCATTTCTGGGGGAGGAGGTACTGAAGCTTTCTTT. Translating gives CASISGGGGTEAFF.

V gene TRBV20-1 combines with J gene TRBJ2-5; D is unresolved. CDR1 and CDR2 (germline): DFQATT, SNEGSKA (reference sequence). The CDR3 is made up of 13 amino acids. V lost 3 bases and J 2 bases, leaving 10 bases between the germline ends. This CDR3 reads CSASTQRQETQYF. For the CDR3, the DNA is TGCAGTGCTAGTACACAGAGACAAGAGACCCAGTACTTC.

This clone was seen only once. The chain recombines TRBV28 with TRBJ2-7; possibly TRBD2 for D (6 bases). The ends were cut back, 5 bases at V and 0 bases at J, with 14 bases in the middle. CDR3 length equals 15 residues. CDR1 and CDR2 (germline): MDHEN, SYDVKM. CDR3 bases: TGTGCCAGCAGTACCCTGGGGGGACTCTCCTACGAGCAGTACTTC. As protein: CASSTLGGLSYEQYF.

The J gene is TRBJ2-5, the V gene TRBV5-1; weak D call: TRBD1 (5 bases). Trimming pared 4 bases from V and 5 bases from J, leaving 15 bases between. The CDR3 contains 14 residues. CDR1 and CDR2 (germline): SGHRS, YFSETQ. CDR3 coding DNA: TGCGCCAGCAGCCCAGTCGGGCAGGGCGAGACCCAGTACTTC. Translation: CASSPVGQGETQYF.

The gene calls are TRBV2 and TRBJ2-7; 10 bases line up with TRBD2. This CDR3 is 14 amino acids long. Germline V lookup: CDR1 SNHLY, CDR2 FYNNEI. V gave up 9 bases and J gave up 0 bases; unmatched junction bases: 5. The CDR3 nucleotides are TGTGCCAGTCACGGGACTAGCGCCTCCTACGAGCAGTACTTC. It specifies CASHGTSASYEQYF.